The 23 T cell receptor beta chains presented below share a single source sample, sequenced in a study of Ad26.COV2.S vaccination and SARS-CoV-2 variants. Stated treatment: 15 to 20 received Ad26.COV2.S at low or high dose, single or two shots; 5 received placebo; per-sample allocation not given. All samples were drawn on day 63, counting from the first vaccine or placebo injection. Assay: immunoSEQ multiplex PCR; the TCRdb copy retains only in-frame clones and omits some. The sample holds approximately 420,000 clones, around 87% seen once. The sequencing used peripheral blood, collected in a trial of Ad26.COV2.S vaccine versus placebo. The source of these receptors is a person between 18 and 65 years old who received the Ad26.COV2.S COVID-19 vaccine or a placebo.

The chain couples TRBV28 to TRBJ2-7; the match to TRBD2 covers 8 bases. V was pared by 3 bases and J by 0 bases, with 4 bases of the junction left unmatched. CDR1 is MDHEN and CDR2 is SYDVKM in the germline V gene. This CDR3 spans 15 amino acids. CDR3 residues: CASSLRGASSYEQYF. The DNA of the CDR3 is TGTGCCAGCAGTTTGCGGGGGGCCAGCTCCTACGAGCAGTACTTC.

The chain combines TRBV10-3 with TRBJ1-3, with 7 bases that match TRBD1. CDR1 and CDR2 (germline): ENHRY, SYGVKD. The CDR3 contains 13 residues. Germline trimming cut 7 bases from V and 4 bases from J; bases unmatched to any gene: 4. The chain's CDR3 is CAIKKGAGNTIYF. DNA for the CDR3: TGTGCCATCAAGAAGGGGGCCGGAAACACCATATATTTT.

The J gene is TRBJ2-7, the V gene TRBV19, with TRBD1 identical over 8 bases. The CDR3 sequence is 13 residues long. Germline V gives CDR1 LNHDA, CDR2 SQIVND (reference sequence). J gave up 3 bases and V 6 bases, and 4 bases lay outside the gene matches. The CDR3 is CASRDRASYEQYF. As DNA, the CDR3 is TGTGCCAGTAGGGACAGGGCCAGCTACGAGCAGTACTTC.

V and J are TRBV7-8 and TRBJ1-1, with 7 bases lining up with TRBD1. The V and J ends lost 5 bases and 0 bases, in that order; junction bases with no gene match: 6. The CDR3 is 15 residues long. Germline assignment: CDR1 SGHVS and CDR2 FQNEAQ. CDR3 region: CASSPPTGVNTEAFF. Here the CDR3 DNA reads TGTGCCAGCAGCCCGCCAACAGGGGTGAACACTGAAGCTTTCTTT.

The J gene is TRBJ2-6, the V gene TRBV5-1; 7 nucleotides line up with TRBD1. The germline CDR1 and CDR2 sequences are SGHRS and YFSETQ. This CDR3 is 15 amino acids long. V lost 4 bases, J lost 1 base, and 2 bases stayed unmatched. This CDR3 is CASSGDSSGANVLTF. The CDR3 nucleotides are TGCGCCAGCAGCGGGGACAGTTCTGGGGCCAACGTCCTGACTTTC.

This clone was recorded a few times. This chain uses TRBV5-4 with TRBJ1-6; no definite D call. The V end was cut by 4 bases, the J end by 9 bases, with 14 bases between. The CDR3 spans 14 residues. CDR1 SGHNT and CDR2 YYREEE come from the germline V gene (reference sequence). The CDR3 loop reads CASSPGVIISPLHF. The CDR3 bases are TGTGCCAGCAGCCCTGGGGTTATTATTTCACCCCTCCACTTT.

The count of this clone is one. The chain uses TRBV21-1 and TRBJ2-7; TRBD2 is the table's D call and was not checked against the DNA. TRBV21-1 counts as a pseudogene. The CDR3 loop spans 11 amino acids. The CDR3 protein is CASSKSHEQYF. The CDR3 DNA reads TGTGCCAGCAGCAAGTCTCACGAGCAGTACTTC.

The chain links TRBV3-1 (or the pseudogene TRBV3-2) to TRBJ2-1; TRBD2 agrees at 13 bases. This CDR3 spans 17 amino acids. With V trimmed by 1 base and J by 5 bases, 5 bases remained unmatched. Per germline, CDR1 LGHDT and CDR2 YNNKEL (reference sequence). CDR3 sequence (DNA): TGTGCCAGCAGCCAAGGGTGGGGACTAGCGGGGAACAATGAGCAGTTCTTC. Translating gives CASSQGWGLAGNNEQFF.

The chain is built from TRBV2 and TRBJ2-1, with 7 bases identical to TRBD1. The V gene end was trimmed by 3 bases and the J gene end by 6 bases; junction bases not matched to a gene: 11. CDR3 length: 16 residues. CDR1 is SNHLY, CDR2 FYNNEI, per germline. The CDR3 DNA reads TGTGCCAGCAGTGAGCTTAGACAGGGAATTGGCAATGAGCAGTTCTTC. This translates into CASSELRQGIGNEQFF.

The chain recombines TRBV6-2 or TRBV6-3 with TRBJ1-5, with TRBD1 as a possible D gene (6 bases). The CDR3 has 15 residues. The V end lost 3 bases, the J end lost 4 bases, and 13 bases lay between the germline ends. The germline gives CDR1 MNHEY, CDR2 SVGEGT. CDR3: CASSYSRQANQPQHF. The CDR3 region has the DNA TGTGCCAGCAGTTATTCGAGACAGGCAAATCAGCCCCAGCATTTT.

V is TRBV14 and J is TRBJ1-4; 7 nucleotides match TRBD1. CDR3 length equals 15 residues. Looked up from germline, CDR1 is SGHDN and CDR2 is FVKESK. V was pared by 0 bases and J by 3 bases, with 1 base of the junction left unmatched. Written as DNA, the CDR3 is TGTGCCAGCAGCCAAGACGACAGGGCTAATGAAAAACTGTTTTTT. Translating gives CASSQDDRANEKLFF.

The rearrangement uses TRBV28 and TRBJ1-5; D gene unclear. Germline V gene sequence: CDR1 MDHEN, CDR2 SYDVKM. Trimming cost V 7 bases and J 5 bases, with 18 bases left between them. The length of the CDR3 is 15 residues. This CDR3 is CASIETAKRDQPQHF. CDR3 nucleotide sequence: TGTGCCAGCATTGAAACAGCCAAGAGGGATCAGCCCCAGCATTTT.

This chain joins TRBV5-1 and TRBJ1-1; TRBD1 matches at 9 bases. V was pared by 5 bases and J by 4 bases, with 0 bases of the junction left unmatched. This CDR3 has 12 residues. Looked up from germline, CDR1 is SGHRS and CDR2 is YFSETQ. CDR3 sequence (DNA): TGCGCCAGCAGACAGGGGGCCACTGAAGCTTTCTTT. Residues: CASRQGATEAFF.

CDR3 amino acids: CASSAGGEGTGELFF. The CDR3 region has the DNA TGTGCCAGCAGCGCCGGGGGAGAAGGCACCGGGGAGCTGTTTTTT. V is TRBV5-5 and J is TRBJ2-2, with D perhaps matching TRBD2 (6 bases). Trimming took 4 bases from V and 4 from J, leaving 14 bases between them. This CDR3 region has 15 residues. CDR1 SGHKS and CDR2 YYEKEE come from the germline V gene (reference sequence).

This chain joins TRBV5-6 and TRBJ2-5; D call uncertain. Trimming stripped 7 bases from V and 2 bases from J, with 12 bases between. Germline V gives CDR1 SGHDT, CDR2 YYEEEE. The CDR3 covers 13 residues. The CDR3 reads CASGRTAQETQYF. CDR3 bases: TGTGCCAGCGGCCGGACCGCACAAGAGACCCAGTACTTC.

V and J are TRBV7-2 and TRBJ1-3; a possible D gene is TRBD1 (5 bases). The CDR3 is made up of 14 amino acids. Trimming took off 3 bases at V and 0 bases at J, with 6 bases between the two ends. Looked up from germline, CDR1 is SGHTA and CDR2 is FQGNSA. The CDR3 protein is CASSLGGSGNTIYF. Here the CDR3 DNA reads TGTGCCAGCAGCTTGGGGGGCTCTGGAAACACCATATATTTT.

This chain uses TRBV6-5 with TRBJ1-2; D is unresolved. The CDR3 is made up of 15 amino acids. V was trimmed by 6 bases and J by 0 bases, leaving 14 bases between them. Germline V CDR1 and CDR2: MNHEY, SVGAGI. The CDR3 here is CASRTPGAANYGYTF. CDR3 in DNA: TGTGCCAGCAGGACCCCCGGAGCCGCTAACTATGGCTACACCTTC.

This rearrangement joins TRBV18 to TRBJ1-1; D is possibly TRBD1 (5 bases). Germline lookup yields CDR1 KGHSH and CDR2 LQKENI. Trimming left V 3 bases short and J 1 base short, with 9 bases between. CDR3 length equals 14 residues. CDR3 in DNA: TGTGCCAGCTCACCCAGGGAGAGGAACACTGAAGCTTTCTTT. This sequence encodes CASSPRERNTEAFF.

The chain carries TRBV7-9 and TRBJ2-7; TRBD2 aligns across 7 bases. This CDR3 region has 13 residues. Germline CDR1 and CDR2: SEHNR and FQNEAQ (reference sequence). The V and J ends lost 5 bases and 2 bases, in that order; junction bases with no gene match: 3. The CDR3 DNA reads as TGTGCCAGCAGCCCCCTAGCGGCCTACGAGCAGTACTTC. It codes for CASSPLAAYEQYF.

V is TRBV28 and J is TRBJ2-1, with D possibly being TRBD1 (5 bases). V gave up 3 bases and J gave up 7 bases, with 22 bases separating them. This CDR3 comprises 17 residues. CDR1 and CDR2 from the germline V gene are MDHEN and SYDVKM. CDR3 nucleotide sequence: TGTGCCAGCAGTTTTAACCCGAGAGACAGCAGAGATAATGAGCAGTTCTTC. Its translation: CASSFNPRDSRDNEQFF.

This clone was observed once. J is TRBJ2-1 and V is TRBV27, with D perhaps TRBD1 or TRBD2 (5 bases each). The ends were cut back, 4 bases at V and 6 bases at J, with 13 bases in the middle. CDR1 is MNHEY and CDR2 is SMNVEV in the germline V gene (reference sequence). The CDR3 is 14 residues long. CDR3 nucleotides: TGTGCCAGCAGTTCGAGGGGAACCGGCAATGAGCAGTTCTTC. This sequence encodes CASSSRGTGNEQFF.

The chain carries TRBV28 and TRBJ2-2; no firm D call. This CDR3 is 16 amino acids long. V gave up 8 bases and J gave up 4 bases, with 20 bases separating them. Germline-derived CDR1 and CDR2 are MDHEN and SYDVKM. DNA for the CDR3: TGTGCCAGCTACCCGCGGAAGGGCTCGGGCACCGGGGAGCTGTTTTTT. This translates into CASYPRKGSGTGELFF.

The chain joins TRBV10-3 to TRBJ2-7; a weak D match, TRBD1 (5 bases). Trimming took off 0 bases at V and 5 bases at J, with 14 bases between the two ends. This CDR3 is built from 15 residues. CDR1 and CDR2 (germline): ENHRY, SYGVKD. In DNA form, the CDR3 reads TGTGCCATCAGTGAGTCGATTAGGGGAAATGACGAGCAGTACTTC. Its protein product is CAISESIRGNDEQYF.